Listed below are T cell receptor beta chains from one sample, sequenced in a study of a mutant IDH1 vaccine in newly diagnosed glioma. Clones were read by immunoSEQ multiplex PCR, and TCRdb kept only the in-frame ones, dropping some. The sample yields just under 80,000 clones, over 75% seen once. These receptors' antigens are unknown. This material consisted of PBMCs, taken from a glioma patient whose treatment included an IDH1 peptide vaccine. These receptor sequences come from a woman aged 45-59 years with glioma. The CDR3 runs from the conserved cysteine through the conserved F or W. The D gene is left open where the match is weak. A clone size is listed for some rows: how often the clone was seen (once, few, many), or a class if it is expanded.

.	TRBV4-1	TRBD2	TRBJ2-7	TGCGCCAGCAGCCAGTATCCGGGGACTAGCGGGAGTTACGAGCAGTACTTC	CASSQYPGTSGSYEQYF
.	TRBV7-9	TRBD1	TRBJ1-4	TGTGCCAGCAGCTTAGGACAGGGGAATGAAAAACTGTTTTTT	CASSLGQGNEKLFF
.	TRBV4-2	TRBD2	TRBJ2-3	TGTGCCAGCAGCCACTATAGCGGGAGGGCCGTTGATACGCAGTATTTT	CASSHYSGRAVDTQYF
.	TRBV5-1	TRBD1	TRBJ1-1	TGCGCCAGCAGCTTTGGACAGGGATACACTGAAGCTTTCTTT	CASSFGQGYTEAFF
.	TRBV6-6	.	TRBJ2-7	TGTGCCAGCTTAATCAGGCGGCAGAACTCCTACGAGCAGTACTTC	CASLIRRQNSYEQYF
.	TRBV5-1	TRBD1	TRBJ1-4	TGCGCCAGCAGCTTGGGGACCGGGACAGCCTATGAAAAACTGTTTTTT	CASSLGTGTAYEKLFF
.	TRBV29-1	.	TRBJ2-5	TGCAGCGGCGGAACGGAGACCCAGTACTTC	CSGGTETQYF
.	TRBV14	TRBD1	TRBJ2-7	TGTGCCAGCAGCCGGATGACAGGGGGCGAGCAGTACTTC	CASSRMTGGEQYF
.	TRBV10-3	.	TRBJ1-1	TGTGCCATCAGTGGGGGACTGAGGAACACTGAAGCTTTCTTT	CAISGGLRNTEAFF
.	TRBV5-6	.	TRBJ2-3	TGTGCCAGCAGCTTGGCCGCAGTCTACCAGTATTTT	CASSLAAVYQYF
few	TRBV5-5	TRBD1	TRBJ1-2	TGTGCCAGCAGCTTGGTCCAGGGGGCGATGCACTATGGCTACACCTTC	CASSLVQGAMHYGYTF
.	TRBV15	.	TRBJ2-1	TGTGCCACCAGAACGATAGCGGATAGCTCCTACAATGAGCAGTTCTTC	CATRTIADSSYNEQFF
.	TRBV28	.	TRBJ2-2	TGTGCCAGCAGACAGGTAGTCGGGGAGCTGTTTTTT	CASRQVVGELFF
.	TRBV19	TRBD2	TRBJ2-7	TGTGCTAGTCTACTAGCGGGAGGGCTAAGTTACGAGCAGTACTTC	CASLLAGGLSYEQYF
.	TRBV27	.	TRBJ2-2	TGTGCCAGCAGCCCCCGGGGGCGTGACACCGGGGAGCTGTTTTTT	CASSPRGRDTGELFF
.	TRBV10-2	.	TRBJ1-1	TGCGCCAGTTTAAGGGGTTTAGGGACTGAAGCTTTCTTT	CASLRGLGTEAFF
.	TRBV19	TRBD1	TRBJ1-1	TGTGCCAGTAGTTCTCAGGGGGCAGGTACTGAAGCTTTCTTT	CASSSQGAGTEAFF
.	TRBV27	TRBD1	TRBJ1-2	TGTGCCAGCAGTGCCTTACAGGGGGCTGTGGGTGGCTACACCTTC	CASSALQGAVGGYTF
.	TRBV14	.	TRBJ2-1	TGTGCCAGCAGCCAAGATCATGCGTATACGGAGCAGTTCTTC	CASSQDHAYTEQFF
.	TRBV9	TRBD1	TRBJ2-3	TGTGCCAGCAGCCTAAGGACAGGGGAAGGCACAGATACGCAGTATTTT	CASSLRTGEGTDTQYF
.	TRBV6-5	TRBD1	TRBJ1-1	TGTGCCAGCAGTGCCGGACAGGGGCGGACTGAAGCTTTCTTT	CASSAGQGRTEAFF
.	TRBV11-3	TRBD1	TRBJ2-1	TGTGCCAGCAGCCCACAGGGGTACAATGAGCAGTTCTTC	CASSPQGYNEQFF
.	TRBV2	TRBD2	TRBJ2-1	TGTGCCGTACGGGGACTAGCGGCAAACAATGAGCAGTTCTTC	CAVRGLAANNEQFF
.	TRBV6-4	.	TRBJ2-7	TGTGCCAGCAGCTCGGACTACTCCTACGAGCAGTACTTC	CASSSDYSYEQYF
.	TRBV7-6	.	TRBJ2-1	TGTGCCAGCAGCTTTAGCCAGGCGAGGAGGGACAATGAGCAGTTCTTC	CASSFSQARRDNEQFF
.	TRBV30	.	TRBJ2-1	TGTGCCTGGAGTGTACTCAGTCCCTACAATGAGCAGTTCTTC	CAWSVLSPYNEQFF
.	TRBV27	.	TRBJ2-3	TGTGCCAGCAGTTCCCTGGCGGGGAGGCGCACAGATACGCAGTATTTT	CASSSLAGRRTDTQYF
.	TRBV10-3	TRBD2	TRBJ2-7	TGTGCCATCAGTGAGTCCCACGGACTAGCGGGAGTCGAGCAGTACTTC	CAISESHGLAGVEQYF
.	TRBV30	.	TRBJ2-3	TGTGCCTGGAGTCCCCCCCAGACAGCAGATACGCAGTATTTT	CAWSPPQTADTQYF
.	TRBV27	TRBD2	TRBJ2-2	TGTGCCAGCAGTCTTAGCGGGAGGGCTTTCGGGGAGCTGTTTTTT	CASSLSGRAFGELFF
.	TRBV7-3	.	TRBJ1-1	TGTGCCAGCAGCTTATTCGGGCCTGGGGAAGCTTTCTTT	CASSLFGPGEAFF
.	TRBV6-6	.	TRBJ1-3	TGTGCCAGCAGTGCGACAGTTACTGGAAACACCATATATTTT	CASSATVTGNTIYF
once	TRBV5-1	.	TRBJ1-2	TGCGCCAGCAGCTTGGCCCCCGGGGCGAATGGCTACACCTTC	CASSLAPGANGYTF
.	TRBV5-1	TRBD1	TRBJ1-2	TGCGCCAGCAGCGTGGGACAGGGGGGTCAGGGCTACACCTTC	CASSVGQGGQGYTF
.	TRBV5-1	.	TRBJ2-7	TGCGCCAGCAGCTTGGGTAAAGGGGGCGAGCAGTACTTC	CASSLGKGGEQYF